The 27 T cell receptor beta chains below come from one sample, sequenced in a study of beta chain features in type 1 diabetes (dated 2018 in TCRdb). Here is what the overall study found, with its caveats: Type 1 diabetes patients showed a moderate but significant shortening of TCRB CDR3 length in all four CD4+ subsets.

Libraries were constructed by the immunoSEQ multiplex PCR assay. The entire amount of isolated RNA was reverse transcribed using the High Capacity cDNA Reverse Transcription Kit, so the sequenced TCRB transcripts were expressed ones. Sourced from immuneACCESS, this table was stored by TCRdb with only in-frame sequences that have V and J called. A share of the clones is absent; for the studies checked, an unresolved V gene accounts for under half, and the remainder has no known explanation. The sample has hundreds of thousands of clones on record, roughly 9% of them singletons. The ten largest account for 1% of the sample. Antigens for these TCRs are unknown. Sequencing input: central memory CD4+ T cells from blood. Source of these receptors: a man under 40 with type 1 diabetes.

This clone was seen more than once but under ten times. The rearrangement uses TRBV28 and TRBJ1-5; TRBD1 aligns across 9 bases. Germline CDR1 is MDHEN and CDR2 is SYDVKM. V trimming: 8 bases; J trimming: 7 bases; junction bases outside the gene matches: 12. This CDR3 is 15 amino acids long. The CDR3 reads CASVLGRTGGQPQHF. The CDR3 DNA reads TGTGCCAGCGTCTTGGGGCGAACAGGGGGCCAGCCCCAGCATTTT.

This clone was detected a few times. The chain couples TRBV4-3 to TRBJ2-2; TRBD1 or TRBD2 may be the D gene (6 bases each). Germline CDR1 LGHNA, CDR2 YSLEER. V shed 0 bases and J shed 11 bases, with 16 bases lying between them. This CDR3 region has 15 residues. The CDR3: CASSQENPGGRELFF. CDR3 sequence (DNA): TGCGCCAGCAGCCAAGAGAATCCCGGGGGCCGAGAGCTGTTTTTT.

Only a few counts were recorded for this clone. V usage is TRBV29-1 and J usage is TRBJ1-2, with 8 bases matching TRBD1. Germline V gene lookup returns CDR1 SQVTM and CDR2 ANQGSEA. V trimming: 7 bases; J trimming: 8 bases; junction bases outside the gene matches: 9. The CDR3 has 12 residues. DNA of the CDR3: TGCAGCGCCCTGACAGGGGAAGAAGGCTACACCTTC. As protein: CSALTGEEGYTF. The variable domain in full, with the rest retrieved from reference TRBV29-1 and TRBJ1-2, is SAVISQKPSRDICQRGTSLTIQCQVDSQVTMMFWYRQQPGQSLTLIATANQGSEATYESGFVIDKFPISRPNLTFSTLTVSNMSPEDSSIYLCSALTGEEGYTFGSGTRLTVV.

This clone was counted only a few times. The chain has TRBV4-1 and TRBJ1-1; D is uncertain. Germline values: CDR1 MGHRA, CDR2 YSYEKL. The length of the CDR3 is 15 residues. V was clipped by 0 bases and J by 4 bases, with 12 bases between them. The CDR3 is CASSQDSTLGTEAFF. CDR3 coding DNA: TGCGCCAGCAGCCAAGATTCGACCCTGGGCACTGAAGCTTTCTTT.

This clone has more than one count but fewer than ten. CDR3 DNA: TGTGCCATCGGACTAGCGGGGGGTGAAGAGACCCAGTACTTC. Its translation: CAIGLAGGEETQYF. The chain links TRBV6-5 to TRBJ2-5; 14 bases are shared with TRBD2. Germline V gene sequence: CDR1 MNHEY, CDR2 SVGAGI. The CDR3 spans 14 residues. V shed 10 bases, J shed 3 bases, and the junction held 4 bases outside the gene matches.

The V call is TRBV28, the J call TRBJ1-2; D uncertain. CDR3 length equals 13 residues. The V end was cut by 5 bases, the J end by 2 bases, with 9 bases between. From germline, CDR1 is MDHEN and CDR2 SYDVKM. The CDR3 coding sequence is TGTGCCAGCAGTACGTCCTGGAACTATGGCTACACCTTC. Encoded protein: CASSTSWNYGYTF.

This clone was observed many times. The chain uses TRBV23-1 and TRBJ2-1, with 7 bases aligning to TRBD1. TRBV23-1 is an ORF for which the function is uncertain. The CDR3 runs to 15 residues. V shed 0 bases and J 2 bases; nucleotides not matched to a gene: 1. CDR3 DNA sequence: TGCGCCAGCAGTCAATCGCAGGGGGCCTACAATGAGCAGTTCTTC. It translates to CASSQSQGAYNEQFF.

For this clone: A read error may account for a junction end that differs from germline. The rearrangement uses TRBV11-2 and TRBJ2-3; D gene unclear. Germline CDR1 and CDR2: SGHAT and FQNNGV. The CDR3 has 11 residues. The CDR3 nucleotides read TGTGCCAGCAGCTTAGCCTCCCCCGGAAGGTTT. This encodes CASSLASPGRF.

The V and J genes are TRBV5-1 and TRBJ2-5; TRBD1 matches 7 bases. The V gene's germline CDR1 is SGHRS and CDR2 YFSETQ. This CDR3 spans 14 amino acids. V shed 4 bases and J 2 bases; nucleotides not matched to a gene: 5. The CDR3 sequence: CASSPGTDQETQYF. The CDR3, as DNA: TGCGCCAGCAGCCCCGGGACAGATCAAGAGACCCAGTACTTC.

This clone has just a few counts. This same CDR3 is encoded by further DNA sequences in the sample. The rearrangement uses TRBV2 and TRBJ2-7; 10 nucleotides agree with TRBD1. Germline values: CDR1 SNHLY, CDR2 FYNNEI. V was clipped by 9 bases and J by 3 bases; unmatched bases: 2. The length of the CDR3 is 12 residues. CDR3 sequence reads: CASRDRGYEQYF. The CDR3 coding sequence is TGTGCCAGTAGGGACAGGGGCTACGAGCAGTACTTC.

The chain joins TRBV6-1 to TRBJ2-5; D possibly corresponds to TRBD2 (6 bases). Trimming cost V 11 bases and J 4 bases, with 11 bases left between them. Germline CDR1 and CDR2: MNHNS and SASEGT. The CDR3 sequence is 11 residues long. The CDR3 DNA reads TGTGCCCGCGGGACTCCAGAGACCCAGTACTTC. It encodes CARGTPETQYF.

The V call is TRBV30, the J call TRBJ2-4; unclear D gene. The CDR3 is 14 amino acids. Trimming shortened V by 3 bases and J by 0 bases, and 9 bases separated the two germline ends. Germline V gives CDR1 GTSNPN, CDR2 SVGIG (reference sequence). The CDR3 nucleotides are TGTGCCTGGAGCAGCGCTTTAGCCAAAAACATTCAGTACTTC. Translated: CAWSSALAKNIQYF. The variable domain in full, with the rest retrieved from reference TRBV30 and TRBJ2-4, is SQTIHQWPATLVQPVGSPLSLECTVEGTSNPNLYWYRQAAGRGLQLLFYSVGIGQISSEVPQNLSASRPQDRQFILSSKKLLLSDSGFYLCAWSSALAKNIQYFGAGTRLSVL.

The chain recombines TRBV27 with TRBJ2-7; 10 bases align to TRBD1. V gave up 6 bases and J gave up 4 bases; unmatched junction bases: 0. The CDR3 extends over 12 amino acids. Per the germline V gene, CDR1 is MNHEY and CDR2 is SMNVEV (reference sequence). Here the CDR3 reads CASRGQGYEQYF. In nucleotides, the CDR3 is TGTGCCAGCAGGGGACAGGGGTACGAGCAGTACTTC.

This clone occurred a few times. The chain joins TRBV19 to TRBJ2-3; the match to TRBD2 covers 9 bases. Trimming at V came to 3 bases and at J to 3 bases, leaving 4 bases not matched to a gene. Germline V CDR1 and CDR2: LNHDA, SQIVND (reference sequence). The CDR3 extends over 15 amino acids. The CDR3 loop is CASSIQRGETDTQYF. As DNA, the CDR3 is TGTGCCAGTAGTATCCAGCGGGGGGAAACAGATACGCAGTATTTT.

In this sample, this clone turned up a few times. In DNA form, the CDR3 reads TGTGCCAGCAGTTTAGTGGGCTGGGAGGGGACAGCTAACTATGGCTACACCTTC. It translates to CASSLVGWEGTANYGYTF. The rearrangement uses TRBV28 and TRBJ1-2; TRBD1 matches at 7 bases. J gave up 0 bases and V 2 bases, and 12 bases lay outside the gene matches. The CDR3 is 18 residues long. CDR1 is MDHEN, CDR2 SYDVKM, per germline.

This clone showed up many times. A junction boundary mismatches the germline segment, possibly from a read error. The CDR3 sequence is CASSLVENTGELFF. The CDR3 nucleotides are TGTGCTAGCAGCTTAGTGGAAAACACCGGGGAGCTGTTTTTT. This chain joins TRBV7-7 and TRBJ2-2; unclear D gene. Germline V lookup: CDR1 SSHAT, CDR2 FNYEAQ (reference sequence). The CDR3 totals 14 residues.

The gene calls are TRBV4-1 and TRBJ2-5; weak D call: TRBD2 (7 bases). From germline, CDR1 is MGHRA and CDR2 YSYEKL. The V gene lost 3 bases and the J gene lost 0 bases, with 11 bases spanning the gap. The CDR3 totals 15 residues. CDR3 region: CASSQGGGNQETQYF. CDR3 DNA: TGCGCCAGCAGCCAGGGGGGGGGCAACCAAGAGACCCAGTACTTC.

This chain joins TRBV7-2 and TRBJ2-1; 8 positions match TRBD1. The CDR3 extends over 15 amino acids. CDR1 SGHTA and CDR2 FQGNSA come from the germline V gene. Trimming removed 2 bases from V and 7 bases from J; junction bases left unmatched: 7. The CDR3 DNA reads as TGTGCCAGCAGCTTAAGGACAGGGCAGGGGAATGAGCAGTTCTTC. Its protein product is CASSLRTGQGNEQFF. Looking up the rest from reference TRBV7-2 and TRBJ2-1 gives the full variable domain: GAGVSQSPSNKVTEKGKDVELRCDPISGHTALYWYRQSLGQGLEFLIYFQGNSAPDKSGLPSDRFSAERTGGSVSTLTIQRTQQEDSAVYLCASSLRTGQGNEQFFGPGTRLTVL.

This clone was counted between two and nine times. V and J are TRBV28 and TRBJ2-1; no firm D call. The germline CDR1 and CDR2 sequences are MDHEN and SYDVKM. The length of the CDR3 is 11 residues. V lost 11 bases and J 7 bases, leaving 12 bases between the germline ends. CDR3 coding DNA: TGTGCCTCCTATAGGAGAAATGAGCAGTTCTTC. Its translation is CASYRRNEQFF.

This clone was counted a few times. The gene calls are TRBV5-1 and TRBJ1-2, with TRBD1 matching over 8 bases. The CDR3 covers 13 residues. CDR1 and CDR2 (germline): SGHRS, YFSETQ. V trimming: 2 bases; J trimming: 6 bases; junction bases outside the gene matches: 3. The CDR3 DNA reads TGCGCCAGCAGCTTCCCGACAGGGGATGGCTACACCTTC. The encoded protein is CASSFPTGDGYTF. Full variable domain (outside the CDR3, taken from reference TRBV5-1 and TRBJ1-2): KAGVTQTPRYLIKTRGQQVTLSCSPISGHRSVSWYQQTPGQGLQFLFEYFSETQRNKGNFPGRFSGRQFSNSRSEMNVSTLELGDSALYLCASSFPTGDGYTFGSGTRLTVV.

The table lists this clone with a few counts. The chain couples TRBV11-2 to TRBJ2-3, with D possibly being TRBD2 (5 bases). V was clipped by 1 base and J by 2 bases, with 13 bases between them. CDR1 is SGHAT and CDR2 is FQNNGV in the germline V gene. The CDR3 is 16 amino acids. CDR3 in amino acids: CASSLGRGGSTDTQYF. CDR3 nucleotides: TGTGCCAGCAGCTTAGGGCGCGGAGGTTCCACAGATACGCAGTATTTT.

This chain links TRBV29-1 with TRBJ2-5, with D perhaps matching TRBD1 (6 bases). Deletions cut 7 bases from V and 1 base from J, with 10 bases between. This CDR3 comprises 12 residues. The germline gives CDR1 SQVTM, CDR2 ANQGSEA. The CDR3 DNA sequence: TGCAGCGCTCGGACAGTCCAAGAGACCCAGTACTTC. Translated: CSARTVQETQYF.

This chain uses TRBV10-1 with TRBJ2-2; the match to TRBD2 covers 9 bases. CDR3 length: 15 residues. The germline V gene encodes CDR1 WNHNN and CDR2 SYGVQD (reference sequence). V lost 4 bases to trimming and J lost 7 bases; unmatched junction nucleotides: 7. The CDR3 reads CASSGIAGAGGELFF. The CDR3 DNA is TGCGCCAGCAGTGGAATAGCGGGGGCCGGCGGGGAGCTGTTTTTT.

V gene TRBV28 combines with J gene TRBJ2-5, with no clear D. With 4 bases removed from V and 10 bases from J, the gap between germline ends came to 13 bases. Germline CDR1 MDHEN, CDR2 SYDVKM. The CDR3 is 12 amino acids. CDR3 region: CASSYSTGVQYF. The CDR3 DNA reads as TGTGCCAGCAGTTATTCGACTGGGGTCCAGTACTTC.

This clone was counted at least ten times. The rearrangement joins TRBV7-9 to TRBJ2-2; D not resolved. This CDR3 has 13 residues. The ends were cut back, 4 bases at V and 4 bases at J, with 7 bases in the middle. Germline lookup yields CDR1 SEHNR and CDR2 FQNEAQ (reference sequence). CDR3 sequence: CASSYPFTGELFF. CDR3 nucleotides: TGTGCCAGCAGCTACCCCTTCACCGGGGAGCTGTTTTTT.

This clone showed up many times. This chain connects TRBV28 to TRBJ2-7; 7 bases line up with TRBD2. Germline V lookup: CDR1 MDHEN, CDR2 SYDVKM. Germline trimming cut 8 bases from V and 6 bases from J; bases unmatched to any gene: 4. This CDR3 region has 11 residues. CDR3 DNA: TGTGCCAGCTGGGAGGGGTCCGAGCAGTACTTC. Translated, it gives CASWEGSEQYF.

The chain employs TRBV27 and TRBJ2-7; D gene unclear. CDR1 is MNHEY and CDR2 is SMNVEV in the germline V gene (reference sequence). This CDR3 region has 13 residues. V lost 6 bases, J lost 5 bases, and 14 bases lay in between. The CDR3 sequence: CASRFSVGDEQYF. The CDR3 DNA reads as TGTGCCAGCAGATTCAGCGTCGGTGACGAGCAGTACTTC.